These 8 T cell receptor beta chains share one sample of origin, sequenced in a study of OX40 agonist ivuxolimab in advanced cancers. Library preparation was by the immunoSEQ multiplex PCR assay. The source is immuneACCESS, and TCRdb retained only in-frame sequences with V and J called. Part of the clones is not carried over; for the studies checked, unresolved V genes explain less than half of this, and the remainder is unexplained. Present in this sample are over 55,000 clones, about nine tenths of which were seen just once. Roughly 1% of the sample comes from the top ten. The sample consisted of CD4+ or CD8+ T cells sorted from blood, taken in a trial of the OX40 agonist ivuxolimab. The receptors originated from an adult with an advanced solid tumor such as melanoma, head and neck, liver or kidney cancer.

This sequence joins TRBV28 and TRBJ1-1; 9 bases fit TRBD1. The J segment lost 5 bases and the V segment lost 7 bases, leaving 8 bases of the junction unmatched. The CDR3 spans 14 residues. The V gene's germline CDR1 is MDHEN and CDR2 SYDVKM. CDR3 loop: CASKRTGVFTEAFF. The CDR3 DNA follows: TGTGCCAGCAAAAGGACAGGGGTTTTTACTGAAGCTTTCTTT.

The chain uses TRBV5-4 and TRBJ2-1; 10 bases align to TRBD1. Germline V gene sequence: CDR1 SGHNT, CDR2 YYREEE (reference sequence). Trimming cost V 4 bases and J 7 bases; bases outside gene matches: 11. The CDR3 length is 16 residues. The CDR3 DNA reads as TGTGCCAGCAGCCGGATGACAGGGGGCTCGAGTAATGAGCAGTTCTTC. The encoded protein is CASSRMTGGSSNEQFF.

This clone was seen once. V usage is TRBV2 and J usage is TRBJ1-3, with D tentatively TRBD1 (5 bases). Looked up from germline, CDR1 is SNHLY and CDR2 is FYNNEI. V shed 4 bases and J shed 4 bases, with 11 bases lying between them. CDR3 length: 14 amino acids. The CDR3 here is CASSAGQRGNTIYF. DNA of the CDR3: TGTGCCAGCAGTGCGGGGCAGCGGGGAAACACCATATATTTT.

V and J are TRBV30 and TRBJ1-3; TRBD1 agrees at 7 bases. The germline V gene encodes CDR1 GTSNPN and CDR2 SVGIG (reference sequence). The CDR3 contains 13 residues. The J segment lost 4 bases and the V segment lost 5 bases, leaving 5 bases of the junction unmatched. The CDR3 loop reads CAWGDRAGNTIYF. Here the CDR3 DNA reads TGTGCCTGGGGCGACAGGGCCGGAAACACCATATATTTT.

The chain combines TRBV2 with TRBJ2-2; weak D call: TRBD2 (6 bases). V dropped 6 bases and J dropped 0 bases, with 11 bases sitting between them. The CDR3 is 15 residues long. Germline V lookup: CDR1 SNHLY, CDR2 FYNNEI. CDR3 loop: CASSRTGANTGELFF. The CDR3 DNA reads as TGTGCCAGCAGCCGAACGGGGGCGAACACCGGGGAGCTGTTTTTT.

CDR3 nucleotide sequence: TGTGCCAGCAGCCTTAAGATAGCGGGGCGCACAGATACGCAGTATTTT. It codes for CASSLKIAGRTDTQYF. The chain uses TRBV7-8 and TRBJ2-3, with 8 bases lining up with TRBD2. Losses at the gene ends were 5 bases for V and 1 base for J; bases not matched to a gene: 8. The CDR3 is made up of 16 amino acids. Germline V gene sequence: CDR1 SGHVS, CDR2 FQNEAQ.

This clone has only one observation. The chain carries TRBV6-1 and TRBJ1-5; the D gene is possibly TRBD1 (5 bases). Germline V gene data show CDR1 as MNHNS and CDR2 as SASEGT. V was shortened by 0 bases and J by 1 base, with 16 bases between the two germline ends. The CDR3 is 18 amino acids. The CDR3 DNA sequence: TGTGCCAGCAGTGAAGCCCGCCGGGTGGGGCTCAGCAATCAGCCCCAGCATTTT. Its translation: CASSEARRVGLSNQPQHF.

The V call is TRBV7-2, the J call TRBJ1-2, with 7 bases lining up with TRBD1. With V trimmed by 3 bases and J by 6 bases, 4 bases remained unmatched. Germline values: CDR1 SGHTA, CDR2 FQGNSA. The CDR3 consists of 13 residues. The CDR3 sequence: CASSLRGPNGYTF. The CDR3 DNA sequence: TGTGCCAGCAGCTTGAGGGGGCCGAATGGCTACACCTTC.